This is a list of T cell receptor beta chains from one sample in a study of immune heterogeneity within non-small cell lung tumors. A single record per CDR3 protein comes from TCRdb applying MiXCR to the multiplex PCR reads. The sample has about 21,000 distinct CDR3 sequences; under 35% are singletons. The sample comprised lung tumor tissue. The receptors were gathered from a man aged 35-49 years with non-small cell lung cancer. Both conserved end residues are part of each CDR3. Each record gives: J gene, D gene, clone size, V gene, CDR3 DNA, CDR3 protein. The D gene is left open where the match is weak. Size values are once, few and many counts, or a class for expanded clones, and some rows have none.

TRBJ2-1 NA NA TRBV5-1 TGCGCCAGCCGTCCCGAGAGTTGGACCTACAATGAGCAGTTCTTC CASRPESWTYNEQFF
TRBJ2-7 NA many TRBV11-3 TGTGCCAGCAGCTTAGGGCAGAGCTCCTACGAGCAGTACTTC CASSLGQSSYEQYF
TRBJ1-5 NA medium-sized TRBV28 TGTGCTATCGGGGGGCTACGGAGCAATCAGCCCCAGCATTTT CAIGGLRSNQPQHF
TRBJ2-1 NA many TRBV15 TGTGCCACCAGCAGCCGGGAGAGGGGACTCAATGAGCAGTTCTTC CATSSRERGLNEQFF
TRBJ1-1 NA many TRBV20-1 TGCAGTGCTGAACCTCCGGGGCTGACTGAAGCTTTCTTT CSAEPPGLTEAFF
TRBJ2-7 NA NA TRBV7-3 TGTGCCAGCAGCTTCGCCAGTGGCTACGAGCAGTACTTC CASSFASGYEQYF
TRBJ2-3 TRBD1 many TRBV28 TGTGCCAGCCTGACAGGGGCCGGAGATACGCAGTATTTT CASLTGAGDTQYF
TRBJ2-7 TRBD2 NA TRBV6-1 TGTGCCAGCAGCTACAAAACTACTAGCGGGAGAGACGAGCAGTACTTC CASSYKTTSGRDEQYF
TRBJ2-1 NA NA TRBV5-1 TGCGCCAGCAGCTTCGGCGGGACGCCCTCCTACAATGAGCAGTTCTTC CASSFGGTPSYNEQFF
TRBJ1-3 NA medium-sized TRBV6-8 TGTGCCAGCAGTCCCAACGGTAGGAACAGGGAGATTTACTCTGGAAACACCATATATTTT CASSPNGRNREIYSGNTIYF
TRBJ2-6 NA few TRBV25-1 TGTGCCAGCAGTTCTGCCTCTGGGGCCAACGTCCTGACTTTC CASSSASGANVLTF
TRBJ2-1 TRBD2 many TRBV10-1 TGCGCCAGCAGTGAACGGGAGGTTTATAATGAGCAGTTCTTC CASSEREVYNEQFF
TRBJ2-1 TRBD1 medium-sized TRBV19 TGTGCCAGTAGTGGAGGGACAGGATGGAGTTACAATGAGCAGTTCTTC CASSGGTGWSYNEQFF
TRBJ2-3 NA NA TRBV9 TGTGCCAGCAGCGTCCGGGACGGAGGAACTAGCACAGATACGCAGTATTTT CASSVRDGGTSTDTQYF
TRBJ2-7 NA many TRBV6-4 TGTGCCAGCAAGGAGCGCCAGCGGAGCGAGCAGTACTTC CASKERQRSEQYF
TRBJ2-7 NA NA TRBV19 TGTGCCAGTAGTACGTTAGGGGAGCAGTGCTTC CASSTLGEQCF
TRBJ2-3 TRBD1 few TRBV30 TGTGCCTGGAGTGGATGGGACAGGGGGACAGATACGCAGTATTTT CAWSGWDRGTDTQYF
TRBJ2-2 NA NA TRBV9 TGTGCCAGCAGCGCAAGTGAGGGGGAGGCCGGGGGCGGGGAGCTGTTTTTT CASSASEGEAGGGELFF
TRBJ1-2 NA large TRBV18 TGTGCCAGCTCACCACCCGGTCGAGATGGCTACACCTTC CASSPPGRDGYTF
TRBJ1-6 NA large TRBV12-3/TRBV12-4 TGTGCCAGCAGTTTTGATGACATAGGATCACCCCTCCACTTT CASSFDDIGSPLHF
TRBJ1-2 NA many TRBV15 TGTGCCACCAGCAGAGACACAGGAGCTAACTATGGCTACACCTTC CATSRDTGANYGYTF
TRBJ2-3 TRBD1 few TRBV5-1 TGCGCCAGCCGGGACAGGGGCACAGATACGCAGTATTTT CASRDRGTDTQYF
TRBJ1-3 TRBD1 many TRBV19 TGTGCCAGTAGATCCGGGACAGCTAACTCTGGAAACACCATATATTTT CASRSGTANSGNTIYF
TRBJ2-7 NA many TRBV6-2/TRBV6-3 TGTGCCAGCACCCAGTCTAGCGTCTACGAGCAGTACTTC CASTQSSVYEQYF
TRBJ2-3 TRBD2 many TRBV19 TGTGCCAGTAGTATCCGAAAACTAGCGGGTCTCACAGATACGCAGTATTTT CASSIRKLAGLTDTQYF
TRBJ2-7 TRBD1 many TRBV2 TGTGCCAGCAGTCTGACAGGGACCTCCTACGAGCAGTACTTC CASSLTGTSYEQYF
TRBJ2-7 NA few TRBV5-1 TGCGCCAGCAGCTTGAACCCCACGGGTAATCCGATCTTC CASSLNPTGNPIF
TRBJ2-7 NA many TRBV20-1 TGCAGTGCTAGTATGGGGTACTACGAGCAGTACTTC CSASMGYYEQYF
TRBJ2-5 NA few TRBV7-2 TGTGCCAGCAGCCCGACTCCGGAGACCCAGTACTTC CASSPTPETQYF
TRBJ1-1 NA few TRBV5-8 TGTGCCAGCAACGACCCGGGCAGGGCGAAAGAAGCTTTCTTT CASNDPGRAKEAFF
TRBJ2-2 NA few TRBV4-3 TGCGCCAGCAGCCAACCTGGGGGCACCGGGGAGCTGTTTTTT CASSQPGGTGELFF
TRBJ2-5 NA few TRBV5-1 TGCGCCAGCAGCCACCGCCGAGGAGTGGAAGAGACCCAGTACTTC CASSHRRGVEETQYF
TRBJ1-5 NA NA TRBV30 TGTGCCTGGAGTCTTTCCGGGACATGGGCTTATAGCAATCAGCCCCAGCATTTT CAWSLSGTWAYSNQPQHF
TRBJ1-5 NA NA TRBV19 TGTGCCAGTAGTATAGTGGGCAATCAGCCCCAGCATTTT CASSIVGNQPQHF
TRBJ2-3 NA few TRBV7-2 TGTGCCAGCAGCCCCCAGGGTTGGGATACGCAGTATTTT CASSPQGWDTQYF
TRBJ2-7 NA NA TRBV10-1 TGCGCCAGCAGTGAGAATCAGGGTAGCCGGAGGCCGAGCTCCTACGAGCAGTACTTC CASSENQGSRRPSSYEQYF
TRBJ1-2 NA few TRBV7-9 TGTGCCAGCAGCTTCTCAGAGGGAGGCGTTGGCTACACCTTC CASSFSEGGVGYTF
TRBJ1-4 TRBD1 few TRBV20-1 TGCAGTGCTAGGCGGCGCCGGACAGGGGATAATGAAAAACTGTTTTTT CSARRRRTGDNEKLFF
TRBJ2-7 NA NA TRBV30 TGTGCCTGTAGTAGTGGGCAGCGCGAGCAGTACTTC CACSSGQREQYF
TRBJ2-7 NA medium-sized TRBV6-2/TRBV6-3 TGTGCCAGCAGCCCGGGACACCTCTTGGACGAGCAGTACTTC CASSPGHLLDEQYF
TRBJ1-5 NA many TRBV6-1 TGTGCCAGCAGTTTAATGGGACACCATAGCAATCAGCCCCAGCATTTT CASSLMGHHSNQPQHF
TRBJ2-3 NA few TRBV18 TGTGCCAGCTCCCCACGCACAGATACGCAGTATTTT CASSPRTDTQYF
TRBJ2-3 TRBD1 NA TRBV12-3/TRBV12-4 TGTGCCAGCAGCTTATGGACAGGGAGCACAGATACGCAGTATTTT CASSLWTGSTDTQYF
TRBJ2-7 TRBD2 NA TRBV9 TGTGCCAGCAGCCCTGACGGGGGGATCTACGAGCAGTACTTC CASSPDGGIYEQYF
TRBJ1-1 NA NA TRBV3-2 TGTGCCAGCAGCCCACCGGGTCAGGTAGGTGAAGCTTTCTTT CASSPPGQVGEAFF
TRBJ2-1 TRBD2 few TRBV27 TGTGCCAGCAGTCTAAGGACTAGCGGAAAATACAATGAGCAGTTCTTC CASSLRTSGKYNEQFF
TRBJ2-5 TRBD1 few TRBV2 TGTGCCAGCAGGGGGACAGCCCAAGAGACCCAGTACTTC CASRGTAQETQYF